These T cell receptor beta chains were read from a single sample in a study of blood T cell repertoires in COVID-19. Assay: immunoSEQ multiplex PCR; the TCRdb copy retains only in-frame clones and omits some. The table lists around 220,000 clones, more than 75% of them singletons. Sequencing was done on a sample of peripheral blood. These receptors all stem from a man aged 45 to 65 with acute or convalescent COVID-19. Each CDR3 is given with its conserved first and last residue. The order of the fields is clone size, J gene, V gene, D gene, CDR3 DNA, CDR3 protein. The D gene is left open where the match is weak. Only some rows state a clone size, as once, few, many or a class for expanded clones.

.,TRBJ1-1,TRBV2,TRBD1,TGTGCCAGCAGGGGGGGGACAGGGAACACTGAAGCTTTCTTT,CASRGGTGNTEAFF
few,TRBJ2-7,TRBV5-1,TRBD1,TGCGCCAGCAGCCCCGGGACAGGGGGGTACGAGCAGTACTTC,CASSPGTGGYEQYF
.,TRBJ1-6,TRBV7-2,.,TGTGCCAGCAGCTTAACTCTCCCCATCACCCTCCACTTT,CASSLTLPITLHF
.,TRBJ2-6,TRBV18,.,TGTGCCAGCTCACCATTGGGCCACCTCTCTGGGGCCAACGTCCTGACTTTC,CASSPLGHLSGANVLTF
few,TRBJ2-7,TRBV5-1,TRBD1,TGCGCCAGCAGACAACAGGGGGGTGGATCCTACGAGCAGTACTTC,CASRQQGGGSYEQYF
.,TRBJ1-6,TRBV7-8,.,TGTGCCAGCAGCTTAAGCTCCGCAAATAATTCACCCCTCCACTTT,CASSLSSANNSPLHF
.,TRBJ2-6,TRBV14,.,TGTGCCAGCAGCCGTATGAACCGGGCTGGGGCCAACGTCCTGACTTTC,CASSRMNRAGANVLTF
.,TRBJ1-2,TRBV7-2,.,TGTGCCAGCAGCTTAGCGTTTCGGGGCTACACCTTC,CASSLAFRGYTF
.,TRBJ1-1,TRBV6-5,TRBD1,TGTGCCAGCAGCCCCGGGACAGGGGTACCTGAAGCTTTCTTT,CASSPGTGVPEAFF
.,TRBJ2-7,TRBV5-1,.,TGCGCCAGCAGCTTGCCTCTAGGTAATCTATACGAGCAGTACTTC,CASSLPLGNLYEQYF
.,TRBJ2-6,TRBV3-1/TRBV3-2,.,TGTGCCAGCAGCCAAGATGCAGGGGCTGGGGCCAACGTCCTGACTTTC,CASSQDAGAGANVLTF
.,TRBJ2-7,TRBV18,.,TGTGCCAGCTTAACCCGGTCGCAGGGCTCCTACGAGCAGTACTTC,CASLTRSQGSYEQYF
.,TRBJ2-2,TRBV5-1,.,TGCGCCAGCAGATCCAAGCAGGGTCACACCGGGGAGCTGTTTTTT,CASRSKQGHTGELFF
.,TRBJ2-3,TRBV4-1,TRBD2,TGCGCCAGCAGCCCCGGGACTAGCGGGGGGTCGGATACGCAGTATTTT,CASSPGTSGGSDTQYF
.,TRBJ2-1,TRBV7-2,TRBD1,TGTGCCAGCAGCTTAGGAGGACAGGGGGCCGATGAGCAGTTCTTC,CASSLGGQGADEQFF
once,TRBJ1-5,TRBV19,.,TGTGCCAGTAGTATCATGGGGGCCGGCAATCAGCCCCAGCATTTT,CASSIMGAGNQPQHF
.,TRBJ1-4,TRBV5-5,.,TGTGCCAGCAGCCCCGAAGGGGGTATTGCAACTAATGAAAAACTGTTTTTT,CASSPEGGIATNEKLFF
.,TRBJ1-2,TRBV30,.,TGTGCCTGGAAGCGGGCAGGGTCTAACTATGGCTACACCTTC,CAWKRAGSNYGYTF
.,TRBJ2-7,TRBV5-4,TRBD2,TGTGCCAGCAGCTCCCGGACTAGCGGTTCCTACGAGCAGTACTTC,CASSSRTSGSYEQYF
.,TRBJ2-2,TRBV13,.,TGTGCCAGCCGGGACTTCGCAAACACCGGGGAGCTGTTTTTT,CASRDFANTGELFF
once,TRBJ2-4,TRBV29-1,.,TGCAGCGTTGAAGATTGGAGGGCGGGAGCCAAAAACATTCAGTACTTC,CSVEDWRAGAKNIQYF
many,TRBJ1-4,TRBV7-8,.,TGTGCCAGCAGCACCCCAGGGGATGAAAAACTGTTTTTT,CASSTPGDEKLFF
.,TRBJ1-5,TRBV6-5,.,TGTGCCACCCGGGACAACAATCAGCCCCAGCATTTT,CATRDNNQPQHF
.,TRBJ1-2,TRBV7-9,TRBD1,TGTGCCAGCAGCTTCCCCGGGACAGGCTATGGCTACACCTTC,CASSFPGTGYGYTF
.,TRBJ2-1,TRBV5-1,TRBD2,TGCGCCAGCAGCTTGGGCCTAGCGGGGGGCTACAATGAGCAGTTCTTC,CASSLGLAGGYNEQFF
.,TRBJ1-5,TRBV3-1/TRBV3-2,TRBD1,TGTGCCAGCAGCCAGGGCACAGGGGATCAGCCCCAGCATTTT,CASSQGTGDQPQHF
.,TRBJ2-1,TRBV6-5,.,TGTGCCAGCAGCGCATTCCGGGCCTACAATGAGCAGTTCTTC,CASSAFRAYNEQFF
few,TRBJ2-1,TRBV3-1/TRBV3-2,.,TGTGCCAGCAGCCAGGTAGAATCCGGTGCCCGGTTCTTC,CASSQVESGARFF
.,TRBJ2-5,TRBV5-1,TRBD1,TGCGCCAGCAGCCCGGACAGGGGTGGGACCCAGTACTTC,CASSPDRGGTQYF
.,TRBJ2-3,TRBV6-5,.,TGTGCCAGCAGTAATAGTGCTACGCAGTATTTT,CASSNSATQYF
.,TRBJ2-2,TRBV7-2,.,TGTGCCAGCACCCGGGGAGCCGCGGCCGGGGAGCTGTTTTTT,CASTRGAAAGELFF
.,TRBJ1-2,TRBV6-5,.,TGTGCCACCTCAAGCGTCCGGAGGAGCTATGGCTACACCTTC,CATSSVRRSYGYTF
.,TRBJ1-5,TRBV3-1/TRBV3-2,.,TGTGCCAGCAGCCAGGGGGGGGCTGGGAATCAGCCCCAGCATTTT,CASSQGGAGNQPQHF
.,TRBJ2-7,TRBV6-5,TRBD2,TGTGCCAGCAGTCCCCGGGAGGACTACGAGCAGTACTTC,CASSPREDYEQYF
once,TRBJ2-7,TRBV15,.,TGTGCCACCAGCAGCGCTCTGGGGCGCGAGCAGTACTTC,CATSSALGREQYF
.,TRBJ1-1,TRBV27,.,TGTGCCAGCAGTTTGGGGGGGCGATTCGGAGGAGCTTTCTTT,CASSLGGRFGGAFF
.,TRBJ1-2,TRBV6-1,TRBD1,TGTGCCAGCAGTGAAGCGGACAGGGCAAGGTTGGGGGGCTACACCTTC,CASSEADRARLGGYTF
.,TRBJ1-2,TRBV4-1,TRBD1,TGCGCCAGCAGCCCTACTGGACAGGGGGCGTATGGCTACACCTTC,CASSPTGQGAYGYTF
.,TRBJ2-1,TRBV19,TRBD2,TGTGCCAGTAGTATGCAGCGGGGATACAATGAGCAGTTCTTC,CASSMQRGYNEQFF
.,TRBJ1-2,TRBV18,.,TGTGCCAGCTCACCAGATGGGAGGGTGAGTGGCTACACCTTC,CASSPDGRVSGYTF
.,TRBJ1-1,TRBV7-2,TRBD1,TGTGCCAGCAGCTTACAAACAGGGGGCTGGAACACTGAAGCTTTCTTT,CASSLQTGGWNTEAFF
.,TRBJ1-1,TRBV7-8,.,TGTGCCAGCAGCACAAGGCTCCAGGGAAGAAAGAACACTGAAGCTTTCTTT,CASSTRLQGRKNTEAFF
once,TRBJ1-3,TRBV18,.,TGTGCCAGCTCAGAAGGGACAAGTGGAGGAAACACCATATATTTT,CASSEGTSGGNTIYF
.,TRBJ1-6,TRBV6-5,.,TGTGCCAGCAGCCCAGGGTACAATTCACCCCTCCACTTT,CASSPGYNSPLHF
once,TRBJ2-7,TRBV21-1,.,TGTGCCAGCCGCAGCACATCTCCCTCCTACGAGCAGTACTTC,CASRSTSPSYEQYF
.,TRBJ2-3,TRBV29-1,.,TGCAGCGTTGGACACCGGGACAACACAGATACGCAGTATTTT,CSVGHRDNTDTQYF
.,TRBJ2-2,TRBV5-8,TRBD1,TGTGCCAGCAGCTGGGACAGGGGAGAGCTGTTTTTT,CASSWDRGELFF
.,TRBJ1-5,TRBV6-5,TRBD1,TGTGCCAGCAGATTGACAGGGGAAAGCAATCAGCCCCAGCATTTT,CASRLTGESNQPQHF
once,TRBJ1-2,TRBV9,TRBD1,TGTGCCAGCAGCGTAGGACAGGGCGACGGCTACACCTTC,CASSVGQGDGYTF
.,TRBJ2-1,TRBV6-6,TRBD1,TGTGCCAGCAGCCACCGGGACAGGGATCACAATGAGCAGTTCTTC,CASSHRDRDHNEQFF